This TCR beta chain comes out of a study of blood T cell repertoires in COVID-19. Study summary: Sources were T cells, B-cell-depleted T cells, or PBMCs; the material itself was cDNA or gDNA.

In the authors' methods: Reference gene primer amplification yielded estimated nucleated cell counts. Only in-frame clones appear in the TCRdb table, and some are missing; sequencing was by immunoSEQ multiplex PCR. That table supplies the V and J calls and clone size; D and trimming were determined from the DNA. The table records roughly 340,000 clones, more than 80% of them present only once. Trimming shortened V by 4 bases and J by 4 bases, and 16 bases separated the two germline ends. Germline CDR1 is SGHRS and CDR2 is YFSETQ. This CDR3 region has 15 residues. Clinical history reported by participants formed the basis on which cohorts were assigned. Cohort 3 donors counted as recovered after two negative PCRs, clearance, or resolved symptoms.

This clonotype was sampled from a man between 18 and 29 years old who had recovered from COVID-19. Sequencing was performed on PBMCs or T cells enriched from blood (not recorded which). This chain uses TRBV5-1 with TRBJ2-3; D gene unclear. This CDR3 reads CASSLIMRQADTQYF. The CDR3 DNA reads TGCGCCAGCAGCCTAATAATGAGACAAGCAGATACGCAGTATTTT.